Reported below is one TCR beta chain. What it binds is unknown. Assay used: immunoSEQ multiplex PCR; TCRdb lists only in-frame clones, some missing. This table holds more than 110,000 clones, about 95% found once. The entry originates in a study of cytomegalovirus exposure and HLA in healthy donors. Findings and limits, study-wide: As confirmed in vitro, a few CMV-associated chains were specific for CMV antigens. The study labeled more than 150 TCR beta chains cytomegalovirus-associated. Reports showed the classifier diagnosing cytomegalovirus status with high specificity and sensitivity.

The approximately 120-subject validation cohort, separate from the 666-subject first cohort, included the donors. The germline V gene has CDR1 SGDLS and CDR2 YYNGEE. Trimming pared 0 bases from V and 3 bases from J, leaving 10 bases between. This CDR3 has 14 residues. Sequenced: PBMCs. This TCR derives from a man between 18 and 29 years old in good health and CMV-seropositive. This chain joins TRBV9 and TRBJ2-7; a possible D gene is TRBD1 (7 bases). Here the CDR3 reads CASSVDRGGYEQYF. CDR3 bases: TGTGCCAGCAGCGTAGACAGGGGAGGCTACGAGCAGTACTTC.